This T cell receptor (beta chain) comes out of a study of blood T cells in healthy people across ages. The CDR3 runs to 15 residues. In germline, CDR1 is MDHEN, CDR2 SYDVKM. The trim removed 6 bases at V and 4 bases at J, leaving 9 bases unmatched. The use of a sample-barcoded 5' primer and a J-beta primer mix characterized a second PCR of about 7 to 12 cycles. The template-switch adaptor was a 5' adaptor with 12 random nucleotides. It tagged each cDNA molecule. TCRdb re-analysed the 5' RACE reads in MiXCR, keeping a single row per CDR3 protein. The sample contains about 540,000 distinct CDR3 sequences, 20% to 30% of which appear only once. This same sample was also part of a study on T cells of mothers and their children. That study reports: Reads recorded for TCR beta CDR3 numbered over 10 million per mother and roughly 3 million per child.

The sequenced material came from blood. This clonotype was sampled from a boy between 5 and 17 years old in good health. J is TRBJ2-5 and V is TRBV28; 9 bases match TRBD1. CDR3 sequence reads: CASRSNRGLIETQYF. The CDR3 DNA is TGTGCCAGCAGGTCCAACAGGGGGCTTATAGAGACCCAGTACTTC.